Shown below are 8 T cell receptor beta chains from a single sample sequenced in a study of blood T cells in healthy people across ages. A sample-barcoded 5' primer and a J-beta primer mix were used in a second PCR of roughly 6 to 11 cycles. MiXCR was run by TCRdb on the 5' RACE reads, yielding one entry per CDR3 protein. This table has some 790,000 distinct CDR3 sequences, more than 25% appearing once. Sequencing was carried out using blood. These receptor sequences come from a woman aged 80 or older in good health.

This clonotype came up once. The CDR3 DNA is TGTGCCAGCAGTTTATCACTGGGCCTCTCCTACGAGCAGTACTTC. Its translation: CASSLSLGLSYEQYF. The V call is TRBV27, the J call TRBJ2-7; D not certain. This CDR3 is 15 amino acids long. Germline lookup yields CDR1 MNHEY and CDR2 SMNVEV (reference sequence). V lost 0 bases, J lost 0 bases, and 9 bases lay in between.

As regards this clonotype: With a much larger clone just one base away, this may be a read error. V is TRBV7-2 and J is TRBJ1-4, with 12 bases that match TRBD1. Germline V gene lookup returns CDR1 SGHTA and CDR2 FQGNSA. This CDR3 has 17 residues. CDR3 sequence: CASSPGQGAWTNEELFF. The CDR3 nucleotides read TGTGCCAGCAGCCCGGGACAGGGGGCATGGACTAATGAAGAACTGTTTTTT.

This clonotype occurred a few times. The chain carries TRBV12-3 or TRBV12-4 and TRBJ2-3; 11 nucleotides line up with TRBD2. CDR3 length: 15 amino acids. Trimming took 3 bases from V and 5 from J; bases not matched to a gene: 4. CDR3 DNA sequence: TGTGCCAGCAGTTTTACTAGCGGGGGTGGAGATACGCAGTATTTT. Its protein is CASSFTSGGGDTQYF.

With respect to this clonotype: Mismatch with germline at one junction end may stem from a read error. The genes are TRBV24-1 and TRBJ1-2, with D possibly TRBD1 on 6 matching bases. In germline, CDR1 is KGHDR, CDR2 SFDVKD. CDR3 size: 14 residues. The CDR3 sequence is CDTSDEQGIHDYTF. The CDR3 DNA is TGTGACACCAGTGACGAACAGGGAATCCATGACTACACCTTC.

This CDR3 is CAISQTGVDYGYTF. DNA for the CDR3: TGTGCCATCAGTCAGACAGGGGTGGACTATGGCTACACCTTC. The V call is TRBV10-3, the J call TRBJ1-2, with 8 bases identical to TRBD1. Trimming removed 5 bases from V and 3 bases from J; junction bases left unmatched: 5. CDR1 is ENHRY and CDR2 is SYGVKD in the germline V gene. There are 14 residues in the CDR3.

This clonotype was counted many times. The chain carries TRBV20-1 and TRBJ2-1, with 7 bases matching TRBD1. Germline loops: CDR1 DFQATT, CDR2 SNEGSKA (reference sequence). Trimming cost V 5 bases and J 7 bases; bases outside gene matches: 5. This CDR3 contains 12 residues. The CDR3 DNA sequence: TGCAGTGCTGGGGACAGAGAAAATGAGCAGTTCTTC. As protein: CSAGDRENEQFF.

Points on this clonotype: This may be a read error: a much more frequent sequence differs by one nucleotide. The V call is TRBV24-1, the J call TRBJ2-5, with TRBD2 identical over 7 bases. V shed 3 bases, J shed 11 bases, and the junction held 20 bases outside the gene matches. The CDR3 is made up of 17 amino acids. Germline V CDR1 and CDR2: KGHDR, SFDVKD. CDR3 sequence (DNA): TGTGCCACCAGTGATACCCAGGACGCACTAGCGAACAATGAGCAGTACTTC. This encodes CATSDTQDALANNEQYF.

This clonotype was detected only a few times. The V call is TRBV20-1, the J call TRBJ1-6; D is uncertain. V was shortened by 5 bases and J by 5 bases, with 7 bases between the two germline ends. The CDR3 extends over 12 amino acids. Germline V gene data show CDR1 as DFQATT and CDR2 as SNEGSKA (reference sequence). The CDR3 nucleotides are TGCAGTGCTGGGAGGAATAATTCACCCCTCCACTTT. Translated, it gives CSAGRNNSPLHF.